Listed below are T cell receptor beta chains from one sample, sequenced in a study of cytomegalovirus exposure and HLA in healthy donors. Using immunoSEQ multiplex PCR, the repertoire was profiled, and TCRdb retains in-frame clones only, with some absent. The sample has some 150,000 clones, 80% to 90% seen once. Sequencing was carried out using PBMCs. The receptors here all came from a man aged 18 to 29 in good health and CMV-seropositive. Both conserved end residues are part of each CDR3.

v_call: TRBV5-4; cdr3_aa: CASRDRGGNEQFF
v_call: TRBV6-1; cdr3_aa: CASSTTGGWPYEQYF
v_call: TRBV2; cdr3_aa: CASRGEGIYNEQFF
v_call: TRBV20-1; cdr3_aa: CSARDPSGYTF
v_call: TRBV27; cdr3_aa: CASRAGNSYEQYF
v_call: TRBV19; cdr3_aa: CASYSGSLGEQFF
v_call: TRBV28; cdr3_aa: CASSFRGAGAGYTF
v_call: TRBV5-6; cdr3_aa: CASSSRDFGRETQYF
v_call: TRBV28; cdr3_aa: CASSFSSGGTSYEQYF
v_call: TRBV11-2; cdr3_aa: CASTQRDRGHEQYF
v_call: TRBV9; cdr3_aa: CASSVSLAGAGGGEQFF
v_call: TRBV28; cdr3_aa: CASSSGVYGYTF
v_call: TRBV27; cdr3_aa: CASSLLGGNYGYTF
v_call: TRBV4-2; cdr3_aa: CASSQLSPAEETQYF
v_call: TRBV7-9; cdr3_aa: CASSAWDRGYGYTF
v_call: TRBV27; cdr3_aa: CASSWGRTYNEQFF
v_call: TRBV7-3; cdr3_aa: CASSANRDRQAFF
v_call: TRBV5-8; cdr3_aa: CASSISGQPQHF
v_call: TRBV10-3; cdr3_aa: CATTSGEKLFF
v_call: TRBV7-2; cdr3_aa: CASSSRQNSNQPQHF
v_call: TRBV5-1; cdr3_aa: CASSDGHHTDTQYF
v_call: TRBV7-9; cdr3_aa: CASSLGHSGTLSYEQYF
v_call: TRBV4-1; cdr3_aa: CASSQDRDGRGHVYGDYGYTF
v_call: TRBV27; cdr3_aa: CASSLSKTGTDTQYF
v_call: TRBV6-4; cdr3_aa: CASSDEEGGNEQFF
v_call: TRBV4-1; cdr3_aa: CASSRPHEETQYF
v_call: TRBV6-5; cdr3_aa: CASSYRGLGYGYTF
v_call: TRBV2; cdr3_aa: CASRGQPTDTQYF
v_call: TRBV6-6; cdr3_aa: CASSYLGGAAEAFF
v_call: TRBV7-8; cdr3_aa: CASSPSRPTTSSLYGYTF
v_call: TRBV4-1; cdr3_aa: CASSQALSRQAGQYF
v_call: TRBV4-1; cdr3_aa: CASSQGQGKSEQYF
v_call: TRBV28; cdr3_aa: CASSFPSTSGGSYNEQFF
v_call: TRBV28; cdr3_aa: CASQNTGELFF
v_call: TRBV28; cdr3_aa: CASSSRYNRDTSYNEQFF
v_call: TRBV19; cdr3_aa: CASSMRDRGLGYTF
v_call: TRBV6-1; cdr3_aa: CASSTSGGSEKLFF
v_call: TRBV11-3; cdr3_aa: CASSHRTSGNQETQYF
v_call: TRBV4-1; cdr3_aa: CASSPRTSGTHEALYNEQFF
v_call: TRBV9; cdr3_aa: CASSVAVYNEQFF
v_call: TRBV11-2; cdr3_aa: CASRGGPEAFF
v_call: TRBV6-1; cdr3_aa: CAGRVADTIYF
v_call: TRBV4-1; cdr3_aa: CASSQGPGHQETQYF
v_call: TRBV5-1; cdr3_aa: CASSLAGWGVSSTDTQYF
v_call: TRBV2; cdr3_aa: CASEARGREQYF
v_call: TRBV16; cdr3_aa: CASSLLAGGHTDTQYF
v_call: TRBV30; cdr3_aa: CAWSPQANYGYTF
v_call: TRBV1; cdr3_aa: CTSSQEWGRGWVGDGYTF
v_call: TRBV11-1; cdr3_aa: CASSLGLRGEKLFF
v_call: TRBV19; cdr3_aa: CASSMVLRDRGNYGYTF
v_call: TRBV9; cdr3_aa: CASSVTSGSTDTQYF